This T cell receptor beta chain came from a study of naive and memory T cell subsets (dated by TCRdb to about 2017). Regarding the complete study: The figure summarizing the skin biopsy and whole blood samples listed approximately 10 blood donors, 7 tuberculin skin test biopsies and 3 saline control biopsies. PCR2 was typically run as a SYBR Green qPCR and stopped at a set threshold, although low-input samples could use end-point PCR of five to six cycles instead. What the study reported, not specific to this receptor: The RNA-based method was acknowledged as potentially sensitive to TCR transcript changes with T cell activation and differentiation.

The study reported a robust and sensitive protocol to amplify, sequence and analyze TCRs, based on 3' ligation of a UMI-containing oligonucleotide to TCR cDNA. For whole blood analysis, over 2 ml of peripheral blood was collected from healthy adult volunteers into Tempus tubes, and RNA was extracted following the manufacturer's instructions. Total RNA was used without cell sorting and was treated with RQ1 DNase before reverse transcription, with a target input of about 1 to 1,100 ng. Libraries were prepared from skin biopsies and whole blood so that pipeline robustness could be tested in samples in which T cells form a minority population. Libraries were constructed by 5' RACE. Four rounds of PCR, run with the SP2 primer together with nested alpha and beta constant region primers, were used to amplify the ligated cDNA. For the blood and skin samples, TCR RNA was reverse transcribed with SuperScript IV using primers for the alpha and beta constant regions. Using T4 RNA ligase 1, an oligonucleotide carrying both the Illumina SP2 primer and a UMI was ligated onto the 3' end of the cDNA. To prevent hairpin formation, the 12-nucleotide UMI was made up of two random hexamers with an eight-base spacer between them. From the second PCR onward, TCR alpha and beta chain libraries were processed separately, and dual indexing was applied for multiplexing. After pooling, the indexed libraries were analyzed by capillary electrophoresis and sequenced on either an Illumina MiSeq or NextSeq. PhiX DNA at roughly 5-7.5% was spiked into libraries to increase base diversity and improve cluster recognition. The authors' pipeline ran thus. Demultiplexor pulled UMIs out of read 2, joined the UMIs with the TCR sequence from read 1, and separated reads according to sample indices. Decombinator identified V and J genes and V-J junctions, assigning each TCR a five-part identifier including V and J deletions. Collapsinator used UMIs to correct sequencing errors and PCR amplification heterogeneity, producing a UMI-based abundance for each TCR. CDR3Translator converted identifiers to nucleotide sequence, translated to amino acids, and extracted CDR3 regions using terminal motifs. After normalization to the amount of input RNA, error-corrected alpha and beta TCR counts from blood and skin were compared. TCRdb's own reprocessing of the public reads used fastp at Q25 and MiXCR and kept productive beta chains. Duplicate CDR3 protein sequences are folded into a single record with the most common DNA and genes. These V and J calls are TCRdb output, not the study's own analysis. Present in this sample are about 62,000 distinct CDR3 sequences, 8% to 9% of which were seen just once. 19% of the sample goes to the ten largest clones.

The table lists this clonotype with a few counts. Its specific antigen is unknown. Per-nucleotide qualities are absent, and no much larger clonotype sits a single base away. Reading from cysteine to phenylalanine, the CDR3 counts 18 amino acids. Kept here is only the CDR3 DNA, which spans 54 bases and is read in frame from base 1. CDR1 is given as PRHDT and CDR2 as FYEKMQ, both from the germline V gene (reference sequence). Trimming leaves V shorter by 6 bases and J shorter by 3 bases, with the junction holding 17 bases beyond the gene matches. This receptor chain uses TRBV13 and TRBJ2-3, with 8 bases matching TRBD2. The receptor's source is a female donor in good health. The CDR3 reads CASSTRGGGGKGTDTQYF. The DNA is as follows: TGTGCCAGCAGTACACGGGGGGGAGGGGGAAAGGGAACAGATACGCAGTATTTT.